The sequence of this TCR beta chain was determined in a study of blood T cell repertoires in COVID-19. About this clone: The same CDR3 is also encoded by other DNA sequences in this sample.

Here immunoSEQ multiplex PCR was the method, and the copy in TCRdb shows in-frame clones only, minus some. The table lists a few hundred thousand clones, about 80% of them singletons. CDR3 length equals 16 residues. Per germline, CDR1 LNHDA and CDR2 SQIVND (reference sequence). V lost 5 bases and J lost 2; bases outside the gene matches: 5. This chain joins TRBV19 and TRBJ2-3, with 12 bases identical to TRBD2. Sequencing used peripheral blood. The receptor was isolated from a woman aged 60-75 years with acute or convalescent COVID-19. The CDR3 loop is CASSSGLAGTTDTQYF. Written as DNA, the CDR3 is TGTGCCAGTAGTTCCGGACTAGCGGGAACCACAGATACGCAGTATTTT.